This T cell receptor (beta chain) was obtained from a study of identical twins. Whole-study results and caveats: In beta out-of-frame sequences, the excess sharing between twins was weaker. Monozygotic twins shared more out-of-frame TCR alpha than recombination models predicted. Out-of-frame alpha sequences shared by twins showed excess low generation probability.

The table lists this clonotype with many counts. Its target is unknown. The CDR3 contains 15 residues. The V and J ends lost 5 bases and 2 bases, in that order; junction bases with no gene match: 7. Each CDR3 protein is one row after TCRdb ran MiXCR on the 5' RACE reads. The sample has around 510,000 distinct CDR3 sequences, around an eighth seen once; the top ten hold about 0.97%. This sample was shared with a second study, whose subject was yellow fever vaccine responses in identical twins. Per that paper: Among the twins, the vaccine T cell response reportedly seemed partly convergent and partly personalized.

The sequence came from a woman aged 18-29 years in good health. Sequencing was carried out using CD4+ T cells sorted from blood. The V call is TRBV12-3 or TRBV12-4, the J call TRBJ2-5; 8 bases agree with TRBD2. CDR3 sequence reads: CASSVGTREQETQYF. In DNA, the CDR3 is TGTGCCAGCAGTGTCGGGACTAGGGAGCAAGAGACCCAGTACTTC.